This entry lists 18 T cell receptor beta chains sequenced from one sample in a study of T cell changes during pregnancy in multiple sclerosis. Sequencing was performed with immunoSEQ multiplex PCR; in TCRdb, only in-frame clones are kept and a portion is missing. Of around 100,000 clones in the sample, 90% to 95% are singletons; the top ten hold 3.5%. Material: peripheral blood, obtained after pregnancy. These receptors were taken from a female donor with multiple sclerosis, enrolled in a pregnancy study.

A note on this clone: Mismatch with germline at one junction end may stem from a read error. The gene calls are TRBV7-2 and TRBJ2-4, with 8 bases fitting TRBD1. Looked up from germline, CDR1 is SGHTA and CDR2 is FQGNSA. CDR3 size: 12 residues. The CDR3 spells CASSHGQGPESF. DNA of the CDR3: TGTGCCAGCAGCCATGGACAGGGCCCCGAGTCCTTC.

In regard to this clone: Other nucleotide sequences in the sample specify the same CDR3. The chain is built from TRBV5-6 and TRBJ2-2; 7 positions match TRBD1. Trimming cost V 3 bases and J 2 bases; bases outside gene matches: 4. This CDR3 has 15 residues. Looked up from germline, CDR1 is SGHDT and CDR2 is YYEEEE. CDR3 DNA: TGTGCCAGCAGCTACGGGACAGCAAACACCGGGGAGCTGTTTTTT. It yields the protein CASSYGTANTGELFF.

The chain employs TRBV6-1 and TRBJ1-2; D gene unclear. This CDR3 is built from 12 residues. Trimming cost V 2 bases and J 5 bases, with 6 bases left between them. Germline lookup yields CDR1 MNHNS and CDR2 SASEGT. In DNA form, the CDR3 reads TGTGCCAGCAGTGAACCCCAATATGGCTACACCTTC. Its protein product is CASSEPQYGYTF.

The chain uses TRBV19 and TRBJ1-2, with TRBD1 identical over 9 bases. Trimming cost V 7 bases and J 7 bases; bases outside gene matches: 13. The CDR3 totals 15 residues. The germline V gene encodes CDR1 LNHDA and CDR2 SQIVND (reference sequence). CDR3 DNA: TGTGCCAGTATCGGGACAGGGAACTTTCGGGGTGGCTACACCTTC. It specifies CASIGTGNFRGGYTF. Based on the CDR3 plus reference TRBV19 and TRBJ1-2, the full variable domain is DGGITQSPKYLFRKEGQNVTLSCEQNLNHDAMYWYRQDPGQGLRLIYYSQIVNDFQKGDIAEGYSVSREKKESFPLTVTSAQKNPTAFYLCASIGTGNFRGGYTFGSGTRLTVV.

This rearrangement joins TRBV5-4 to TRBJ2-7; perhaps TRBD1 as D (6 bases). Trimming left V 0 bases short and J 1 base short, with 17 bases between. This CDR3 region has 17 residues. Germline loops: CDR1 SGHNT, CDR2 YYREEE (reference sequence). DNA of the CDR3: TGTGCCAGCAGCTTGGGACAGGCTCTGCCTAGATCCTACGAGCAGTACTTC. Its translation: CASSLGQALPRSYEQYF.

The rearrangement uses TRBV14 and TRBJ2-7, with 7 bases identical to TRBD1. J gave up 3 bases and V 4 bases, and 3 bases lay outside the gene matches. Germline V lookup: CDR1 SGHDN, CDR2 FVKESK. The CDR3 contains 13 residues. CDR3 nucleotide sequence: TGTGCCAGCAGCCGAGGGACAGTCTACGAGCAGTACTTC. Its translation: CASSRGTVYEQYF.

The chain combines TRBV9 with TRBJ2-5; possible D gene TRBD2, 5 bases. The CDR3 extends over 17 amino acids. From germline, CDR1 is SGDLS and CDR2 YYNGEE. V was trimmed by 3 bases and J by 4 bases, leaving 22 bases between them. The CDR3 is CASSGLGSRGDTETQYF. CDR3 DNA: TGTGCCAGCAGCGGACTCGGATCCCGGGGTGACACAGAGACCCAGTACTTC.

This chain uses TRBV7-2 with TRBJ2-1, with 10 bases fitting TRBD2. The CDR3 extends over 16 amino acids. Per germline, CDR1 SGHTA and CDR2 FQGNSA. Trimming at V came to 4 bases and at J to 7 bases, leaving 10 bases not matched to a gene. CDR3 sequence: CASSSVAGGGVNEQFF. The DNA of the CDR3 is TGTGCCAGCAGCTCAGTAGCGGGGGGCGGGGTAAATGAGCAGTTCTTC.

The sample holds one count of this clone. The chain joins TRBV4-1 to TRBJ1-2; no definite D call. Trimming took 1 base from V and 7 from J, leaving 16 bases between them. CDR1 is MGHRA and CDR2 is YSYEKL in the germline V gene. The CDR3 is made up of 15 amino acids. The CDR3 here is CASSQVYGALGGYTF. The CDR3 DNA reads as TGCGCCAGCAGCCAAGTCTACGGAGCCTTGGGTGGCTACACCTTC.

The rearrangement links TRBV18 to TRBJ1-1; D is possibly TRBD1 (6 bases). The length of the CDR3 is 17 residues. Deletions cut 3 bases from V and 0 bases from J, with 17 bases between. Germline V CDR1 and CDR2: KGHSH, LQKENI. CDR3 nucleotides: TGTGCCAGCTCACCTGTCGGCCGGGACATAATGAACACTGAAGCTTTCTTT. Residues: CASSPVGRDIMNTEAFF.

The chain has TRBV19 and TRBJ1-5, with a possible D match to TRBD1 (5 bases). The CDR3 has 15 amino acids. Trimming removed 3 bases at V and 5 bases at J, with 14 bases between. Germline lookup yields CDR1 LNHDA and CDR2 SQIVND (reference sequence). CDR3 sequence reads: CASSMGGTGYQPQHF. As DNA, the CDR3 is TGTGCCAGTAGTATGGGCGGGACGGGCTATCAGCCCCAGCATTTT.

The rearrangement uses TRBV14 and TRBJ1-2, with D uncertain. CDR3 length equals 14 residues. Trimming cost V 1 base and J 8 bases, with 14 bases left between them. Germline CDR1 SGHDN, CDR2 FVKESK. The CDR3 loop is CASSQVRTVYGYTF. The DNA for the CDR3 is TGTGCCAGCAGCCAAGTGCGCACAGTATACGGCTACACCTTC.

The chain carries TRBV7-9 and TRBJ1-6, with TRBD1 matching over 8 bases. Unmatched junction bases numbered 12, after V lost 10 bases and J lost 4 bases. The length of the CDR3 is 16 residues. Germline CDR1 SEHNR, CDR2 FQNEAQ (reference sequence). The CDR3 nucleotides read TGTGCCACCGGACCCCGGGACAGGAGTTATAATTCACCCCTCCACTTT. This encodes CATGPRDRSYNSPLHF.

This CDR3 is CASSRWDNTYEQYF. In DNA, the CDR3 is TGTGCCAGCAGCCGCTGGGACAATACTTACGAGCAGTACTTC. The chain uses TRBV27 and TRBJ2-7, with a possible D match to TRBD1 (6 bases). This CDR3 is built from 14 residues. Germline V gives CDR1 MNHEY, CDR2 SMNVEV (reference sequence). The ends were cut back, 6 bases at V and 4 bases at J, with 16 bases in the middle.

The chain uses TRBV29-1 and TRBJ1-3, with TRBD1 as a possible D gene (5 bases). V was clipped by 4 bases and J by 4 bases, with 8 bases between them. This CDR3 is 12 amino acids long. From germline, CDR1 is SQVTM and CDR2 ANQGSEA. As DNA, the CDR3 is TGCAGCGTTGGACAGTCCGGAAACACCATATATTTT. It translates to CSVGQSGNTIYF.

This sequence joins TRBV10-3 and TRBJ1-3, with D unresolved. Trimming took 7 bases from V and 2 from J, leaving 9 bases between them. CDR1 and CDR2 (germline): ENHRY, SYGVKD. The CDR3 is made up of 13 amino acids. CDR3 sequence reads: CAITATTGNTIYF. The CDR3 bases are TGTGCCATCACCGCGACAACTGGAAACACCATATATTTT.

The chain carries TRBV7-3 and TRBJ2-5, with 9 bases that match TRBD2. Germline values: CDR1 SGHTA, CDR2 FQGTGA. The V and J ends lost 1 base and 1 base, in that order; junction bases with no gene match: 4. The CDR3 has 16 residues. DNA for the CDR3: TGTGCCAGCAGCTTAATGGCGGGGGGGCCCCAAGAGACCCAGTACTTC. Translation: CASSLMAGGPQETQYF.

In this sample, this clone turned up a few times. The genes are TRBV2 and TRBJ1-1, with 9 bases fitting TRBD1. V lost 4 bases and J lost 5; bases outside the gene matches: 5. The V gene's germline CDR1 is SNHLY and CDR2 FYNNEI. The CDR3 runs to 14 residues. CDR3 coding DNA: TGTGCCAGCAGTGGGGACAGGGTTTGGACTGAAGCTTTCTTT. Amino acid sequence: CASSGDRVWTEAFF.